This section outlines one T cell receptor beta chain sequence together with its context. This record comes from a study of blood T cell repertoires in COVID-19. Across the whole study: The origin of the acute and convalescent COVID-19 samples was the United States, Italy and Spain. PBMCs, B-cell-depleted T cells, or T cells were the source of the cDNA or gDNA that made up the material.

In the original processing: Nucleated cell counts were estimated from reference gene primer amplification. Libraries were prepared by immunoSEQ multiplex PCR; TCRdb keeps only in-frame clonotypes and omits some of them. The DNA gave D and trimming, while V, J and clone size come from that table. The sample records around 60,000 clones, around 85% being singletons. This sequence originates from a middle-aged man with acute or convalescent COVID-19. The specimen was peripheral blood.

The CDR3 sequence is CAISESVSGGGETQYF. For the CDR3, the DNA is TGTGCCATCAGTGAGAGTGTAAGCGGGGGTGGAGAGACCCAGTACTTC. The chain employs TRBV10-3 and TRBJ2-5; 8 bases line up with TRBD2. The ends lost 2 bases at V and 4 bases at J; junction bases unmatched: 9. The CDR3 runs to 16 residues. Germline CDR1 ENHRY, CDR2 SYGVKD.